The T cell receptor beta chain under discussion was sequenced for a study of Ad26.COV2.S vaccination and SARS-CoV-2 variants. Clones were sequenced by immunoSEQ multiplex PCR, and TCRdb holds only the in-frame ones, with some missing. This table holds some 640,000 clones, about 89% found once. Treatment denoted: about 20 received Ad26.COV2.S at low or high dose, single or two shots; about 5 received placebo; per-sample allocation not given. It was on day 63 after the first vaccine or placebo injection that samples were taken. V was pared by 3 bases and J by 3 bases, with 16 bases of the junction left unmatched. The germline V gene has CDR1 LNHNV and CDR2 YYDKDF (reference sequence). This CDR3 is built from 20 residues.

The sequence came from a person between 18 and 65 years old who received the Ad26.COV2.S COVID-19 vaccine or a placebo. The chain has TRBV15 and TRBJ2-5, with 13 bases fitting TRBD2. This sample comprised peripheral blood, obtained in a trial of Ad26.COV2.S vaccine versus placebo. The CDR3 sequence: CATSSPLAGGPTWDEETQYF. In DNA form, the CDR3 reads TGTGCCACCAGCAGTCCACTAGCGGGAGGGCCCACTTGGGATGAAGAGACCCAGTACTTC.